This TCR beta chain is from a study of T cells after yellow fever vaccination. Overall study results and limits: Researchers noted that a small share of clonotypes showed up in both CD4 and CD8 compartments.

This clonotype was observed a handful of times. Antigen specificity is unknown. TCRdb re-derived calls from the 5' RACE reads in MiXCR, one entry per CDR3 protein. The sample has roughly 500,000 distinct CDR3 sequences, about 19% seen once. The CDR3 has 13 amino acids. J lost 5 bases, V lost 3 bases, and 4 bases had no gene match. Sequenced here: PBMCs, sampled 15 days after the yellow fever booster vaccination. This sequence joins TRBV12-3 or TRBV12-4 and TRBJ2-7; 7 nucleotides match TRBD2. The origin of this receptor is a man under 40 who received the YFV17D yellow fever vaccine. The CDR3 here is CASSLRGRDEQYF. The DNA for the CDR3 is TGTGCCAGCAGTTTGCGGGGGAGGGACGAGCAGTACTTC.